The 32 T cell receptor beta chains reported below all come from one sample, sequenced in a study of technical replicates of blood from several donors. Measured with immunoSEQ multiplex PCR; TCRdb has only the in-frame clones, and not every one. The sample lists around 80,000 clones, 95% to 98% seen once, with around 0.15% in the top ten. Sequenced: T cells isolated from PBMCs. These TCRs come from a human donor in good health.

This chain uses TRBV29-1 with TRBJ2-1, with a weak D call TRBD1 (5 bases). Germline V CDR1 and CDR2: SQVTM, ANQGSEA. V lost 3 bases to trimming and J lost 5 bases, with 20 bases between them. The CDR3 totals 16 residues. The CDR3 is CSVEVPWLQVDNEQFF. DNA for the CDR3: TGCAGCGTTGAGGTTCCATGGTTACAGGTGGACAATGAGCAGTTCTTC.

The V gene is TRBV7-9, the J gene TRBJ1-2; tentative D call: TRBD1 (6 bases). CDR1 and CDR2 (germline): SEHNR, FQNEAQ (reference sequence). CDR3 length: 13 residues. With 5 bases removed from V and 7 bases from J, the gap between germline ends came to 14 bases. The CDR3 bases are TGTGCCAGCAGCCTATCAGGGGAACGTGGCTACACCTTC. It specifies CASSLSGERGYTF.

The chain joins TRBV19 to TRBJ2-7; TRBD1 matches 11 bases. V lost 5 bases and J lost 3; bases outside the gene matches: 6. The CDR3 has 15 amino acids. Germline CDR1 and CDR2: LNHDA and SQIVND (reference sequence). The chain's CDR3 is CASSPDGTGGYEQYF. For the CDR3, the DNA is TGTGCCAGTAGTCCGGACGGGACAGGGGGCTACGAGCAGTACTTC.

This clone was seen a handful of times. This chain uses TRBV5-4 with TRBJ2-7; TRBD2 might be the D (6 bases). V shed 3 bases and J shed 5 bases, with 15 bases lying between them. CDR3 size: 14 residues. Per germline, CDR1 SGHNT and CDR2 YYREEE (reference sequence). The CDR3 protein is CASSSTGSVDEQYF. In nucleotides, the CDR3 is TGTGCCAGCAGCTCTACCGGGAGTGTCGACGAGCAGTACTTC. Looking up the rest from reference TRBV5-4 and TRBJ2-7 gives the full variable domain: ETGVTQSPTHLIKTRGQQVTLRCSSQSGHNTVSWYQQALGQGPQFIFQYYREEENGRGNFPPRFSGLQFPNYSSELNVNALELDDSALYLCASSSTGSVDEQYFGPGTRLTVT.

The CDR3 region is CASSYQASYEQYF. In DNA, the CDR3 is TGCGCCAGCAGCTACCAGGCGTCCTACGAGCAGTACTTC. This chain links TRBV5-1 with TRBJ2-7; D unclear. V dropped 3 bases and J dropped 1 base, with 8 bases sitting between them. Germline CDR1 SGHRS, CDR2 YFSETQ. The CDR3 length is 13 residues.

This chain links TRBV5-1 with TRBJ2-5; possible D gene TRBD2, 6 bases. CDR3 size: 15 residues. Trimming pared 5 bases from V and 0 bases from J, leaving 14 bases between. The germline V gene encodes CDR1 SGHRS and CDR2 YFSETQ. CDR3 sequence (DNA): TGCGCCAGCAGGGGCCTAGGCGGGAACCAAGAGACCCAGTACTTC. Protein sequence: CASRGLGGNQETQYF.

This clone showed up just a few times. This chain links TRBV7-8 with TRBJ1-5, with 8 positions matching TRBD1. This CDR3 region has 15 residues. J lost 6 bases, V lost 5 bases, and 9 bases had no gene match. Germline V gives CDR1 SGHVS, CDR2 FQNEAQ. The CDR3 loop reads CASSRDRGPSQPQHF. CDR3 sequence (DNA): TGTGCCAGCAGCCGTGACAGGGGTCCATCTCAGCCCCAGCATTTT.

V usage is TRBV18 and J usage is TRBJ1-1; D is unclear. The CDR3 is 14 residues long. V gave up 2 bases and J gave up 0 bases, with 7 bases separating them. Germline loops: CDR1 KGHSH, CDR2 LQKENI. CDR3 bases: TGTGCCAGCTCACCAGGACTCATGAACACTGAAGCTTTCTTT. Translating it yields CASSPGLMNTEAFF.

V usage is TRBV6-5 and J usage is TRBJ1-2; TRBD1 aligns across 7 bases. CDR3 length: 13 amino acids. CDR1 is MNHEY and CDR2 is SVGAGI in the germline V gene. V lost 5 bases, J lost 1 base, and 1 base stayed unmatched. CDR3 coding DNA: TGTGCCAGCAGTCGGGACAGTAACTATGGCTACACCTTC. This gives the protein CASSRDSNYGYTF.

The chain uses TRBV19 and TRBJ2-3; no clear D gene. The CDR3 spans 13 residues. Trimming left V 3 bases short and J 4 bases short, with 8 bases between. Germline CDR1 LNHDA, CDR2 SQIVND (reference sequence). The CDR3 is CASSIGRSDTQYF. The CDR3 DNA reads TGTGCCAGTAGTATTGGGCGTTCAGATACGCAGTATTTT. Filled out from reference TRBV19 and TRBJ2-3, the complete variable domain reads DGGITQSPKYLFRKEGQNVTLSCEQNLNHDAMYWYRQDPGQGLRLIYYSQIVNDFQKGDIAEGYSVSREKKESFPLTVTSAQKNPTAFYLCASSIGRSDTQYFGPGTRLTVL.

This chain connects TRBV25-1 to TRBJ1-5, with 8 bases fitting TRBD1. The length of the CDR3 is 14 residues. CDR1 is MGHDK and CDR2 is SYGVNS in the germline V gene. CDR3 sequence (DNA): TGTGCGGCAGGGGCAGGGGGCCCGTGTCAGCCCCAGCATTTT. It specifies CAAGAGGPCQPQHF.

The genes are TRBV11-1 and TRBJ2-7; 9 bases fit TRBD1. The CDR3 totals 15 residues. V dropped 2 bases and J dropped 3; count of bases not matched to a gene: 5. Germline CDR1 is SGHAT and CDR2 is FQDESV (reference sequence). The CDR3 here is CASSLRGQGVYEQYF. The CDR3 bases are TGTGCCAGCAGCTTAAGGGGACAGGGAGTCTACGAGCAGTACTTC.

The CDR3 DNA is TGCGCCAGCAGCGCCTACGGCTACGAGCAGTACTTC. This codes for CASSAYGYEQYF. The chain combines TRBV5-1 with TRBJ2-7, with no clear D. Between the trimmed V and J ends, which lost 4 bases and 3 bases, there was a span of 8 bases. Germline V lookup: CDR1 SGHRS, CDR2 YFSETQ. This CDR3 contains 12 residues.

This clone was counted once. CDR3 sequence: CASSDSGVYNEQFF. For the CDR3, the DNA is TGCGCCAGCAGTGATAGCGGAGTTTACAATGAGCAGTTCTTC. The chain joins TRBV10-1 to TRBJ2-1; tentatively, D is TRBD2 (6 bases). CDR3 length: 14 amino acids. Germline V gives CDR1 WNHNN, CDR2 SYGVQD (reference sequence). Trimming shortened V by 3 bases and J by 4 bases, and 10 bases separated the two germline ends.

The chain recombines TRBV20-1 with TRBJ1-2; TRBD1 matches at 9 bases. The germline V gene has CDR1 DFQATT and CDR2 SNEGSKA (reference sequence). The CDR3 loop spans 11 amino acids. V lost 5 bases, J lost 6 bases, and 1 base stayed unmatched. The CDR3 region is CSAWTGDGYTF. Here the CDR3 DNA reads TGCAGTGCTTGGACAGGGGATGGCTACACCTTC.

The chain employs TRBV2 and TRBJ2-2; the D gene is possibly TRBD1 (6 bases). Between the trimmed V and J ends, which lost 7 bases and 6 bases, there was a span of 6 bases. CDR3 length: 11 amino acids. CDR1 is SNHLY and CDR2 is FYNNEI in the germline V gene. The CDR3 nucleotides read TGTGCCAGCACAGGGGCCGGGGAGCTGTTTTTT. This sequence encodes CASTGAGELFF.

The chain carries TRBV5-4 and TRBJ1-2; 7 bases are shared with TRBD1. J was trimmed by 8 bases and V by 10 bases; bases with no gene match: 8. The germline V gene has CDR1 SGHNT and CDR2 YYREEE (reference sequence). CDR3 length equals 11 residues. CDR3: CAVTGEGGYTF. The CDR3 nucleotides are TGTGCCGTAACAGGGGAAGGAGGCTACACCTTC.

The chain couples TRBV27 to TRBJ2-7; 7 bases align to TRBD1. This CDR3 has 14 residues. Germline CDR1 MNHEY, CDR2 SMNVEV (reference sequence). The J segment lost 5 bases and the V segment lost 6 bases, leaving 10 bases of the junction unmatched. CDR3 DNA sequence: TGTGCCAGCAGCTCCTTAGGGGGCCCGAACGAGCAGTACTTC. It is translated as CASSSLGGPNEQYF.

The chain has TRBV27 and TRBJ1-2; D gene unclear. The germline CDR1 and CDR2 sequences are MNHEY and SMNVEV (reference sequence). The CDR3 extends over 15 amino acids. Trimming left V 2 bases short and J 4 bases short, with 14 bases between. In DNA, the CDR3 is TGTGCCAGCAGTTTAAATTCGGCTGGGAGCTATGGCTACACCTTC. This sequence encodes CASSLNSAGSYGYTF.

About this clone itself: One junction end disagrees with the germline gene, perhaps due to a read error. The chain recombines TRBV7-7 with TRBJ2-5; D is unclear. Germline V CDR1 and CDR2: SSHAT, FNYEAQ (reference sequence). The CDR3 spans 13 residues. For the CDR3, the DNA is TGTGCTAGCAGCTCCAGTATCAGGGAGACCCAGTACTTC. Translation: CASSSSIRETQYF.

The V and J genes are TRBV9 and TRBJ1-2; 7 bases agree with TRBD1. The junction had 11 bases not matched to a gene; V was cut back by 0 bases and J by 6 bases. The CDR3 has 16 residues. Germline assignment: CDR1 SGDLS and CDR2 YYNGEE. This CDR3 is CASSVGLGQLLDGYTF. In nucleotides, the CDR3 is TGTGCCAGCAGCGTAGGGTTGGGACAGCTTTTGGATGGCTACACCTTC.

A remark on this clone: The junction does not match germline at one end; this may be a read error. At the DNA level, this CDR3 is encoded by other sequences in the same sample as well. The rearrangement uses TRBV5-6 and TRBJ2-5, with 10 nucleotides matching TRBD1. This CDR3 is 17 amino acids long. Germline CDR1 is SGHDT and CDR2 is YYEEEE. CDR3 DNA: TGCGCCAGCAGCTTGACGTCGGGACAGGGGTACCAAGAGACCCAGTACTTC. This encodes CASSLTSGQGYQETQYF.

The V and J genes are TRBV13 and TRBJ1-1; D possibly corresponds to TRBD1 (5 bases). Germline V gene sequence: CDR1 PRHDT, CDR2 FYEKMQ (reference sequence). V lost 8 bases to trimming and J lost 1 base, with 17 bases between them. The CDR3 loop spans 15 amino acids. DNA of the CDR3: TGTGCCAGCCTAACAGGCCGGGCCTGGAACACTGAAGCTTTCTTT. It codes for CASLTGRAWNTEAFF. Complete variable domain (other parts from reference TRBV13 and TRBJ1-1): AAGVIQSPRHLIKEKRETATLKCYPIPRHDTVYWYQQGPGQDPQFLISFYEKMQSDKGSIPDRFSAQQFSDYHSELNMSSLELGDSALYFCASLTGRAWNTEAFFGQGTRLTVV.

This clone was found a few times. The rearrangement uses TRBV19 and TRBJ1-2; D call uncertain. The CDR3 covers 18 residues. With 1 base removed from V and 6 bases from J, the gap between germline ends came to 24 bases. In germline, CDR1 is LNHDA, CDR2 SQIVND (reference sequence). CDR3 loop: CASSIGSLTWGGMNGYTF. The CDR3 region has the DNA TGTGCCAGTAGTATAGGGTCTCTCACCTGGGGAGGAATGAATGGCTACACCTTC.

The V call is TRBV11-2, the J call TRBJ2-1; 8 positions match TRBD2. The CDR3 runs 16 residues. Trimming removed 4 bases from V and 3 bases from J; junction bases left unmatched: 8. Germline lookup yields CDR1 SGHAT and CDR2 FQNNGV. CDR3 loop: CASSSQSGSVYNEQFF. The CDR3 nucleotides read TGTGCCAGCAGCTCCCAAAGCGGGAGCGTCTACAATGAGCAGTTCTTC.

The chain links TRBV18 to TRBJ2-7, with 9 positions matching TRBD1. The CDR3 runs to 13 residues. The germline V gene encodes CDR1 KGHSH and CDR2 LQKENI. Trimming took 3 bases from V and 5 from J; bases not matched to a gene: 2. CDR3 sequence (DNA): TGTGCCAGCTCACCCTGGGACAGGGACGAGCAGTACTTC. Protein: CASSPWDRDEQYF.

The rearrangement joins TRBV28 to TRBJ2-7; the D call may be TRBD1 or TRBD2 (9 bases each). The CDR3 spans 18 residues. V was clipped by 5 bases and J by 2 bases, with 25 bases between them. Germline V gene sequence: CDR1 MDHEN, CDR2 SYDVKM. In nucleotides, the CDR3 is TGTGCCAGCAGTCCCGGGACAGGGCCGTTAGCGGGAGCCTACGAGCAGTACTTC. Its translation is CASSPGTGPLAGAYEQYF.

The chain uses TRBV11-2 and TRBJ1-2; D not resolved. V was shortened by 2 bases and J by 0 bases, with 16 bases between the two germline ends. The CDR3 sequence is 17 residues long. Germline-derived CDR1 and CDR2 are SGHAT and FQNNGV. Here the CDR3 DNA reads TGTGCCAGCAGCTTAAGGCGACAAGTCGTATCTAACTATGGCTACACCTTC. Residues: CASSLRRQVVSNYGYTF.

CDR3 sequence: CASSPMGSGDLYEQYF. CDR3 nucleotides: TGTGCCAGCAGCCCGATGGGGTCGGGGGACCTCTACGAGCAGTACTTC. J is TRBJ2-7 and V is TRBV11-3; D may be TRBD2 (6 bases). Trimming removed 5 bases at V and 3 bases at J, with 20 bases between. There are 16 residues in the CDR3. The germline gives CDR1 SGHNT, CDR2 YENEEA. The entire variable domain, with the rest obtained from reference TRBV11-3 and TRBJ2-7, is as follows: EAGVVQSPRYKIIEKKQPVAFWCNPISGHNTLYWYLQNLGQGPELLIRYENEEAVDDSQLPKDRFSAERLKGVDSTLKIQPAELGDSAVYLCASSPMGSGDLYEQYFGPGTRLTVT.

The chain recombines TRBV2 with TRBJ2-5; D remains unclear. The CDR3 has 13 residues. Per germline, CDR1 SNHLY and CDR2 FYNNEI. V was pared by 6 bases and J by 0 bases, with 8 bases between. CDR3 region: CASSLRDQETQYF. Written as DNA, the CDR3 is TGTGCCAGCAGCCTACGGGACCAAGAGACCCAGTACTTC. Full variable domain (rest looked up from reference TRBV2 and TRBJ2-5): EPEVTQTPSHQVTQMGQEVILRCVPISNHLYFYWYRQILGQKVEFLVSFYNNEISEKSEIFDDQFSVERPDGSNFTLKIRSTKLEDSAMYFCASSLRDQETQYFGPGTRLLVL.

The rearrangement uses TRBV25-1 and TRBJ2-2, with D possibly matching TRBD1 (5 bases). CDR1 is MGHDK, CDR2 SYGVNS, per germline. V lost 7 bases and J 2 bases, leaving 8 bases between the germline ends. The CDR3 is made up of 13 amino acids. CDR3 region: CASTGLNTGELFF. As DNA, the CDR3 is TGTGCCAGCACAGGGTTAAACACCGGGGAGCTGTTTTTT.

This chain uses TRBV7-9 with TRBJ1-2; 10 bases line up with TRBD1. V shed 0 bases and J 7 bases; nucleotides not matched to a gene: 5. The CDR3 totals 15 residues. Germline loops: CDR1 SEHNR, CDR2 FQNEAQ (reference sequence). The CDR3 DNA reads TGTGCCAGCAGCTTAGCCCGGACAGGGGGGAGTGGCTACACCTTC. It is translated as CASSLARTGGSGYTF.